The sample holds a few counts of the clone carrying this T cell receptor (beta chain). The data derive from a study of cytotoxic CD8 clonotypes in ibrutinib-treated CLL. Profiled with immunoSEQ multiplex PCR; TCRdb holds only in-frame clones, not every one. The profile shows 50,000 to 70,000 clones, 50% to 60% of them singletons. Germline V CDR1 and CDR2: MDHEN, SYDVKM. V trimming: 5 bases; J trimming: 4 bases; junction bases outside the gene matches: 5. The CDR3 is made up of 14 amino acids. The sequencing here drew on PBMCs, taken at disease progression, from a patient treated with ibrutinib. The rearrangement uses TRBV28 and TRBJ1-2; 9 bases match TRBD1. This receptor was taken from a human donor with chronic lymphocytic leukemia. CDR3 in amino acids: CASSRDRETYGYTF. The CDR3 DNA reads as TGTGCCAGCAGTCGGGACAGGGAAACCTATGGCTACACCTTC.